Listed here are 22 T cell receptor beta chains from one sample, sequenced in a study of T cells expressing NK-cell markers. TCRdb reprocessed the 5' RACE reads and stores each CDR3 protein as one record, lacking DNA. The table lists about 260,000 distinct CDR3 sequences, with about 0.39% in the top ten. The material sequenced was blood T cells: a sorted CD56 or NKG2C T cell subset, CD4+ or CD8+ T cells, or bulk PBMC T cells (not recorded which). Receptors were obtained from a young man in good health.

The chain joins TRBV20-1 to TRBJ2-5. Looked up from germline, CDR1 is DFQATT and CDR2 is SNEGSKA (reference sequence). The CDR3 length is 15 residues. CDR3: CSARVDDTNQETQYF.

This rearrangement joins TRBV5-5 to TRBJ2-7. This CDR3 is built from 13 residues. The germline gives CDR1 SGHKS, CDR2 YYEKEE (reference sequence). The CDR3 spells CASSPRWNYEQYF.

The chain's CDR3 is CASSPRPAQSEQFF. This chain links TRBV11-2 with TRBJ2-1. The length of the CDR3 is 14 residues. Germline lookup yields CDR1 SGHAT and CDR2 FQNNGV.

V usage is TRBV24-1 and J usage is TRBJ2-2; TCRdb designates TRBD1, a call that cannot be tested without DNA. Germline V gene sequence: CDR1 KGHDR, CDR2 SFDVKD. The CDR3 runs to 14 residues. The CDR3: CATSERGDAGELFF.

The chain carries TRBV5-6 and TRBJ2-7; TCRdb gives TRBD2 as the D gene, but with no DNA this cannot be confirmed. Germline-derived CDR1 and CDR2 are SGHDT and YYEEEE. This CDR3 spans 16 amino acids. The CDR3 is CASSLTSGRLTYEQYF.

This sequence joins TRBV10-3 and TRBJ2-5; TCRdb's D call of TRBD2 is untestable without DNA. Germline lookup yields CDR1 ENHRY and CDR2 SYGVKD. The CDR3 extends over 14 amino acids. The chain's CDR3 is CATLSTSGKETQYF.

The chain has TRBV10-3 and TRBJ2-3; TCRdb picks TRBD2, but there is no DNA to check that call. CDR3 size: 18 residues. The germline CDR1 and CDR2 sequences are ENHRY and SYGVKD. CDR3 amino acids: CAISESMTSGASTDTQYF.

The rearrangement links TRBV7-3 to TRBJ2-3; there is no DNA to check the TCRdb D call of TRBD1. CDR3 size: 14 residues. The germline gives CDR1 SGHTA, CDR2 FQGTGA. CDR3 sequence: CASSLGPGSDTQYF.

V gene TRBV7-2 combines with J gene TRBJ2-7; without DNA, the TCRdb call of TRBD1 cannot be checked. CDR3 length: 14 residues. CDR1 is SGHTA and CDR2 is FQGNSA in the germline V gene. This CDR3 is CASSLLGDPYEQYF. The variable domain in full, with the rest retrieved from reference TRBV7-2 and TRBJ2-7, is GAGVSQSPSNKVTEKGKDVELRCDPISGHTALYWYRQSLGQGLEFLIYFQGNSAPDKSGLPSDRFSAERTGGSVSTLTIQRTQQEDSAVYLCASSLLGDPYEQYFGPGTRLTVT.

This rearrangement joins TRBV29-1 to TRBJ1-1. The germline V gene encodes CDR1 SQVTM and CDR2 ANQGSEA. The CDR3 spans 12 residues. The CDR3 sequence: CSVATWNTEAFF.

The chain is built from TRBV20-1 and TRBJ2-7; checking the TCRdb D call of TRBD2 is not possible without DNA. CDR3 size: 13 residues. The germline V gene has CDR1 DFQATT and CDR2 SNEGSKA (reference sequence). CDR3 in amino acids: CSAPGTTGGEQYF.

This chain joins TRBV7-2 and TRBJ2-5; with no DNA, the TCRdb D assignment of TRBD1 cannot be verified. The CDR3 totals 16 residues. CDR1 is SGHTA and CDR2 is FQGNSA in the germline V gene. CDR3 protein: CASSLGRTELQETQYF.

This rearrangement joins TRBV5-1 to TRBJ2-7; TCRdb returns TRBD2, unconfirmable since there is no DNA. This CDR3 comprises 15 residues. CDR1 and CDR2 from the germline V gene are SGHRS and YFSETQ. CDR3 sequence reads: CASSSGLAGPYEQYF. Using reference TRBV5-1 and TRBJ2-7 for the parts outside the CDR3, the full variable domain is KAGVTQTPRYLIKTRGQQVTLSCSPISGHRSVSWYQQTPGQGLQFLFEYFSETQRNKGNFPGRFSGRQFSNSRSEMNVSTLELGDSALYLCASSSGLAGPYEQYFGPGTRLTVT.

The rearrangement links TRBV20-1 to TRBJ2-3; TCRdb reports TRBD2, a call that lacks DNA to check it against. This CDR3 is 16 amino acids long. The germline CDR1 and CDR2 sequences are DFQATT and SNEGSKA (reference sequence). The CDR3 loop reads CSTLALSGSHTDTQYF.

The chain combines TRBV15 with TRBJ2-1; the TCRdb D gene call, TRBD1, has no DNA to confirm it. CDR1 is LNHNV and CDR2 is YYDKDF in the germline V gene (reference sequence). This CDR3 is built from 17 residues. Here the CDR3 reads CATSRDSRGGIDNEQFF.

The CDR3 sequence is CASRPLASGWTDGELFF. The gene calls are TRBV6-1 and TRBJ2-2; the D call of TRBD2 rests on TCRdb alone, since no DNA is present to check it. In germline, CDR1 is MNHNS, CDR2 SASEGT. The CDR3 is 17 residues long.

This chain uses TRBV19 with TRBJ1-2. There are 13 residues in the CDR3. From germline, CDR1 is LNHDA and CDR2 SQIVND (reference sequence). CDR3 in amino acids: CASSISGKNSYTF.

The V gene is TRBV12-3 or TRBV12-4, the J gene TRBJ2-7. The CDR3 loop spans 14 amino acids. The CDR3 spells CASSVLVWSYEQYF.

V gene TRBV20-1 combines with J gene TRBJ2-1; TCRdb indicates TRBD2, and absent DNA this call remains unverified. Germline CDR1 is DFQATT and CDR2 is SNEGSKA (reference sequence). The CDR3 runs 12 residues. The CDR3 loop is CSANTGLTLPFF.

The rearrangement uses TRBV29-1 and TRBJ2-3; the TCRdb D gene call, TRBD1, has no DNA to confirm it. CDR1 and CDR2 from the germline V gene are SQVTM and ANQGSEA. The CDR3 has 14 amino acids. The CDR3 here is CSVWVTLGTDTQYF.

The chain is built from TRBV11-3 and TRBJ2-5; TCRdb outputs TRBD1, but without DNA this stays unchecked. The germline V gene has CDR1 SGHNT and CDR2 YENEEA. The CDR3 covers 15 residues. The CDR3 spells CASSFTGTEQETQYF.

The chain couples TRBV12-3 or TRBV12-4 to TRBJ2-1; the TCRdb D gene call, TRBD2, has no DNA to confirm it. This CDR3 region has 13 residues. This chain's CDR3 is CASSQASENEQFF.